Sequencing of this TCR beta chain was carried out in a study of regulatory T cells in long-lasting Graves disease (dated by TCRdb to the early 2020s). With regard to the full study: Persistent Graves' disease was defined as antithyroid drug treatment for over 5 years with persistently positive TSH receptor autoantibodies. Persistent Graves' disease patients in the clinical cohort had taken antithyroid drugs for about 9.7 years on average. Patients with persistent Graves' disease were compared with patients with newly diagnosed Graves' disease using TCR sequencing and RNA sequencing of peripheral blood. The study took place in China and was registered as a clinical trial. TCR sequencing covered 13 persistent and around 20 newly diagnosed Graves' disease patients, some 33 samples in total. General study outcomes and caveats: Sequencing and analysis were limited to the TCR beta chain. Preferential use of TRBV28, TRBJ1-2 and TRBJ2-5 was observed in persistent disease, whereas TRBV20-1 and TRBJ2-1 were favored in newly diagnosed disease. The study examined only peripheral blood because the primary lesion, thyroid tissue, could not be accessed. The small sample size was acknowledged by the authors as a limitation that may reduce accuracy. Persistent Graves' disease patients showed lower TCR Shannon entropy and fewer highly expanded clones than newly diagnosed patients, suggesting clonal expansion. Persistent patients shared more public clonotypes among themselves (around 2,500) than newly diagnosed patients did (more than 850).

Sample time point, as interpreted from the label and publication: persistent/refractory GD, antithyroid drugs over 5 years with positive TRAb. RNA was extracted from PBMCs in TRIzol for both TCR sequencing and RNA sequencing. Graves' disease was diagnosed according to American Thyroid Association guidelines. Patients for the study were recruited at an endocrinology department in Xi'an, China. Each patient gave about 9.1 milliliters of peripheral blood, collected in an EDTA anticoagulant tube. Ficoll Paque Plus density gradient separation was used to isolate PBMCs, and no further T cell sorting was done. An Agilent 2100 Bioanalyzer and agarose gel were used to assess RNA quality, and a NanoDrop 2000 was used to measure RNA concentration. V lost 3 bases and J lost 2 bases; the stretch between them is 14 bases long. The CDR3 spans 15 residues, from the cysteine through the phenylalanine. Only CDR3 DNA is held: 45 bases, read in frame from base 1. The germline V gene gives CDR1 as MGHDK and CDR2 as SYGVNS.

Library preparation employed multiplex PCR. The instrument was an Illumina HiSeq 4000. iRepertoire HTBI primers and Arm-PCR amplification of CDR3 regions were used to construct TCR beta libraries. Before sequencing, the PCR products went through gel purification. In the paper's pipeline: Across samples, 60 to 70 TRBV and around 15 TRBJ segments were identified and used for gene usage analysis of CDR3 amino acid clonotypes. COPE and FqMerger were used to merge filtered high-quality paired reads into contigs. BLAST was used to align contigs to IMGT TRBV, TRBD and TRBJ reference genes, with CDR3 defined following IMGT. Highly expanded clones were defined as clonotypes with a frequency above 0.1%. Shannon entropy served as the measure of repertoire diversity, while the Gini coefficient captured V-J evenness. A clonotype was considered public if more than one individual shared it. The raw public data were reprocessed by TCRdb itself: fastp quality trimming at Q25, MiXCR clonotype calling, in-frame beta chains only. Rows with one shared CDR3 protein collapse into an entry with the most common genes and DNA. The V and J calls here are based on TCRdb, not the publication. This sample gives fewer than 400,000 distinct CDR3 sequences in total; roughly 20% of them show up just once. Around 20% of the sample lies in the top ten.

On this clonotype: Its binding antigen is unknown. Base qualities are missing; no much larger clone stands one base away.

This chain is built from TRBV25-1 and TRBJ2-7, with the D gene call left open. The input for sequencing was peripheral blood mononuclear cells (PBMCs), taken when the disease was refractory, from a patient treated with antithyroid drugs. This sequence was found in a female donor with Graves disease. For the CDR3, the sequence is CASSESRRVPYEQYF. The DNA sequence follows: TGTGCCAGCAGTGAGAGTCGTCGCGTGCCCTACGAGCAGTACTTC.